This T cell receptor (beta chain) was documented in a study of blood T cell repertoires in COVID-19. Data came from immunoSEQ multiplex PCR; TCRdb stores just in-frame clones and leaves some out. The repertoire holds some 460,000 clones, with around 89% as singletons. Germline loops: CDR1 LGHNA, CDR2 YNFKEQ. The V gene lost 1 base and the J gene lost 5 bases, with 6 bases spanning the gap. The CDR3 runs to 14 residues. The material sequenced was peripheral blood. The chain joins TRBV4-2 to TRBJ1-6; D is ambiguous. The clonotype comes from a woman aged 25 to 45 with acute or convalescent COVID-19. DNA of the CDR3: TGTGCCAGCAGCCAAGGTCTCGATAATTCACCCCTCCACTTT. Protein product: CASSQGLDNSPLHF.